The TCR beta chain under discussion was sequenced for a study of CD8 T cells in Susac syndrome. With random hexamers, roughly 0.5 to 1 ug RNA was reverse transcribed. MiXCR, applied by TCRdb to the immunoSEQ multiplex PCR reads, yields one record per CDR3 protein. The repertoire holds some 150,000 distinct CDR3 sequences, with just under 95% as singletons. This CDR3 contains 14 residues. Germline lookup yields CDR1 SNHLY and CDR2 FYNNEI. Trimming cost V 7 bases and J 3 bases, with 14 bases left between them. This chain joins TRBV2 and TRBJ2-3; maybe TRBD1 (5 bases). Input material: CD8+ T cells from PBMCs. This receptor was identified in a human donor with multiple sclerosis. The CDR3 bases are TGTGCCAGCAAAATCAGGGTCGGAACAGATACGCAGTATTTT. As protein: CASKIRVGTDTQYF.